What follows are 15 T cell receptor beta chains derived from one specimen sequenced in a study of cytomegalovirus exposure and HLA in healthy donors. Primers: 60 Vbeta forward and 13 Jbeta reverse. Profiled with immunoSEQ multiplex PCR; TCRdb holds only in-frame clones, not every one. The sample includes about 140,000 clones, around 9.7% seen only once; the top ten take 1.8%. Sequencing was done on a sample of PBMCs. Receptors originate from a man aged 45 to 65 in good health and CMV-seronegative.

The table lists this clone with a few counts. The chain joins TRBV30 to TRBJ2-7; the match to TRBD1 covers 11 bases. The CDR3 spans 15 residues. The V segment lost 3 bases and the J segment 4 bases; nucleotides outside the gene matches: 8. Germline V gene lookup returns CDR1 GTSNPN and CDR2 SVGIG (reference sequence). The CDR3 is CAWSPDRGLLYEQYF. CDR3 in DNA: TGTGCCTGGAGCCCGGACAGGGGGCTTCTTTACGAGCAGTACTTC.

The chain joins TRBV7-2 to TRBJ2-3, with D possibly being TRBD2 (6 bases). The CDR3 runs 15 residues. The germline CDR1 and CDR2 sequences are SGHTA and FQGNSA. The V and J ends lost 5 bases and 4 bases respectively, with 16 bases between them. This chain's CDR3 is CASSTLAGRPDTQYF. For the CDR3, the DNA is TGTGCCAGCAGCACACTAGCCGGGCGGCCAGATACGCAGTATTTT.

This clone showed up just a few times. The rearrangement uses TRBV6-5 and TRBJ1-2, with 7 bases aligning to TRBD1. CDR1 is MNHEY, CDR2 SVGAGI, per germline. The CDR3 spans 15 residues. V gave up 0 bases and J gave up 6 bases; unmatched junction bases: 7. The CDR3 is CASSYSVRQGDGYTF. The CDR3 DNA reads TGTGCCAGCAGTTACTCGGTGAGGCAGGGGGATGGCTACACCTTC.

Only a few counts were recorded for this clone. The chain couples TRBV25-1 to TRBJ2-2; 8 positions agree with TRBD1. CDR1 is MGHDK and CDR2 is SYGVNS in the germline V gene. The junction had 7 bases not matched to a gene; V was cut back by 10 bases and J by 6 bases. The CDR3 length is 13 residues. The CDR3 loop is CATRTGPAGELFF. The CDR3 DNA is TGTGCCACCCGGACAGGGCCCGCCGGGGAGCTGTTTTTT. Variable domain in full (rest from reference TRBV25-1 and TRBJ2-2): EADIYQTPRYLVIGTGKKITLECSQTMGHDKMYWYQQDPGMELHLIHYSYGVNSTEKGDLSSESTVSRIRTEHFPLTLESARPSHTSQYLCATRTGPAGELFFGEGSRLTVL.

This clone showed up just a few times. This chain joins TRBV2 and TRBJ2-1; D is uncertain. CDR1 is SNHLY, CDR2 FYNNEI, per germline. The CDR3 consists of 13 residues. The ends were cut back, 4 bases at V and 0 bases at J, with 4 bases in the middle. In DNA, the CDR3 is TGTGCCAGCAGTGGAGGCTCCTACAATGAGCAGTTCTTC. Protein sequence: CASSGGSYNEQFF.

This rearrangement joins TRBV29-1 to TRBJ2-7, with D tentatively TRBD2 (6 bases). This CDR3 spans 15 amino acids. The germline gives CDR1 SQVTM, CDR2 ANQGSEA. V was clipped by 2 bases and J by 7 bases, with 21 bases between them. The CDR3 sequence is CSVESMRGAAGEQYF. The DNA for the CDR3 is TGCAGCGTTGAATCGATGCGCGGGGCCGCGGGGGAGCAGTACTTC.

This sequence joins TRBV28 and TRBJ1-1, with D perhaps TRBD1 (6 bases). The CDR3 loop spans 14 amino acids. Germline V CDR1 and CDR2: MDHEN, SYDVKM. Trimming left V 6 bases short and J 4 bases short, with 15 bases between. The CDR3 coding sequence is TGTGCCAGCAGCCCGGCGGGGGCAGTCACTGAAGCTTTCTTT. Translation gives CASSPAGAVTEAFF.

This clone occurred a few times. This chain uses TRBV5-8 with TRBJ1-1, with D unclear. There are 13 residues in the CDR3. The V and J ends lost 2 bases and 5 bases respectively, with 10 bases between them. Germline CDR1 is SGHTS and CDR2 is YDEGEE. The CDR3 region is CASSFQLETEAFF. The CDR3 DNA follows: TGTGCCAGCAGCTTCCAGCTGGAGACTGAAGCTTTCTTT. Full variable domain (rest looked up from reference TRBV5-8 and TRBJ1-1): EAGVTQSPTHLIKTRGQQATLRCSPISGHTSVYWYQQALGLGLQFLLWYDEGEERNRGNFPPRFSGRQFPNYSSELNVNALELEDSALYLCASSFQLETEAFFGQGTRLTVV.

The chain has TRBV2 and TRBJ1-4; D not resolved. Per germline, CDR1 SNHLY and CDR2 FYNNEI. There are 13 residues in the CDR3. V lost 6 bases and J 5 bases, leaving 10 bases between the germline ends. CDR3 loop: CASREILNEKLFF. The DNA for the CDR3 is TGTGCCAGCAGGGAAATCCTAAATGAAAAACTGTTTTTT. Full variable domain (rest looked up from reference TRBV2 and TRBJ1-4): EPEVTQTPSHQVTQMGQEVILRCVPISNHLYFYWYRQILGQKVEFLVSFYNNEISEKSEIFDDQFSVERPDGSNFTLKIRSTKLEDSAMYFCASREILNEKLFFGSGTQLSVL.

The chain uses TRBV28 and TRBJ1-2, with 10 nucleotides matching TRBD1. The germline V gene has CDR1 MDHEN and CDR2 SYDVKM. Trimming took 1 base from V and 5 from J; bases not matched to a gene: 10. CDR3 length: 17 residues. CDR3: CASSLLFAGQGLYGYTF. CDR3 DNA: TGTGCCAGCAGTTTATTATTTGCGGGACAGGGGTTGTATGGCTACACCTTC.

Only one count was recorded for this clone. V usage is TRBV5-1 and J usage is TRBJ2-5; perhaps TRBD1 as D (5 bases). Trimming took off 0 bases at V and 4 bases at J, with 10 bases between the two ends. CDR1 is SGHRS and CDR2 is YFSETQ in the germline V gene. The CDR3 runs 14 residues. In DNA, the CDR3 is TGCGCCAGCAGCTTGGCCAGGCAGGGAGAGACCCAGTACTTC. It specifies CASSLARQGETQYF.

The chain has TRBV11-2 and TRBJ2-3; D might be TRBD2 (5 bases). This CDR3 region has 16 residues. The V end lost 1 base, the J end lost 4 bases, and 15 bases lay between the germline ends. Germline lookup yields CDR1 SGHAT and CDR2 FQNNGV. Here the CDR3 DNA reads TGTGCCAGCAGCTTAGTCGGGATACTTAGGGCAGATACGCAGTATTTT. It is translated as CASSLVGILRADTQYF.

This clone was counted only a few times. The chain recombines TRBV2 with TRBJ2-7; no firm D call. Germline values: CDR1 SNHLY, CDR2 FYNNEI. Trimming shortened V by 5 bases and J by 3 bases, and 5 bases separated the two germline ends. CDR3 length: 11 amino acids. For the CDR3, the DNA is TGTGCCAGCAGTCAGGTCTACGAGCAGTACTTC. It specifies CASSQVYEQYF.

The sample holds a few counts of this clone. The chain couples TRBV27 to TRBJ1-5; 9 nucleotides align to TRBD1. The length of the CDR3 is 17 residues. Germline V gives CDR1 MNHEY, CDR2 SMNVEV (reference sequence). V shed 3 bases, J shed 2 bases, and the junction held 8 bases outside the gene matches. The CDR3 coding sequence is TGTGCCAGCAGTTTCCCCTGGACAGGGGCAGGCAATCAGCCCCAGCATTTT. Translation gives CASSFPWTGAGNQPQHF.

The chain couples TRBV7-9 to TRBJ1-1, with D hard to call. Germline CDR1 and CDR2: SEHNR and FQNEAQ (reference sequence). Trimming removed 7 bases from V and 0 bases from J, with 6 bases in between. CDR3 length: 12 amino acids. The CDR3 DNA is TGTGCCAGCAATATCTTGAACACTGAAGCTTTCTTT. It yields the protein CASNILNTEAFF. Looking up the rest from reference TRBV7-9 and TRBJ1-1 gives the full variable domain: DTGVSQNPRHKITKRGQNVTFRCDPISEHNRLYWYRQTLGQGPEFLTYFQNEAQLEKSRLLSDRFSAERPKGSFSTLEIQRTEQGDSAMYLCASNILNTEAFFGQGTRLTVV.